This T cell receptor beta chain was recovered during a study of regulatory T cells in long-lasting Graves disease. This clonotype was seen repeatedly, ten times or more. What it binds is not known. The CDR3 runs 13 residues. Trimming stripped 8 bases from V and 0 bases from J, with 8 bases between. Germline V CDR1 and CDR2: MNHNS, SASEGT. Study results and caveats: Newly diagnosed Graves' patients had higher TCR diversity than persistent ones. Public clonotype sharing was higher in persistent than newly diagnosed patients.

Indicated time point: newly diagnosed GD, antithyroid drugs for less than 3 months. The authors made the TCR library using RNA they extracted from PBMCs. CDR3 regions were amplified by Arm-PCR using iRepertoire HTBI primers to build TCR beta libraries. TCRdb analysed the multiplex PCR reads with MiXCR anew, one entry per CDR3 protein. The data contain about 220,000 distinct CDR3 sequences, roughly 20% of them singletons. A further study also used this sample, focusing on T cells in Graves' hyperthyroidism and ophthalmopathy.

Material: peripheral blood mononuclear cells (PBMCs), obtained at new diagnosis, from a patient treated with antithyroid drugs. The source is a woman between 25 and 40 years old with Graves disease. The chain combines TRBV6-1 with TRBJ1-3; D call uncertain. The CDR3 sequence: CASGRVSGNTIYF. The DNA of the CDR3 is TGTGCCAGCGGGCGGGTCTCTGGAAACACCATATATTTT.